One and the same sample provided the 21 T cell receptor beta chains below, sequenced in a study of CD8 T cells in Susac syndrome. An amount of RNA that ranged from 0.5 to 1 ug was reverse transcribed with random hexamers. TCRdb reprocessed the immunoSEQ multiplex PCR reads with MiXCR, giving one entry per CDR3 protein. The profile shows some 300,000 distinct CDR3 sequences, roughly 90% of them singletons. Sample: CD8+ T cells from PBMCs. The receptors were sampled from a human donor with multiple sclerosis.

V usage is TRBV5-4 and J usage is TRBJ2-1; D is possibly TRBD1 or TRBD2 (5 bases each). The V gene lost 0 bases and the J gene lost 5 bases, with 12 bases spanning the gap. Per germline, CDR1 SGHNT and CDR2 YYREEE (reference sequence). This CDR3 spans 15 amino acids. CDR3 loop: CASSLAGTPNNEQFF. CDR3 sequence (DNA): TGTGCCAGCAGCTTGGCGGGGACCCCAAACAATGAGCAGTTCTTC.

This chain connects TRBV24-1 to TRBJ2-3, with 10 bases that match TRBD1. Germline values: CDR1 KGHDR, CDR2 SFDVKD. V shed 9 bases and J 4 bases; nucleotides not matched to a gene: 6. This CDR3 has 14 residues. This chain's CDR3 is CATEDRGRSDTQYF. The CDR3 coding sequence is TGTGCCACCGAGGACAGGGGGAGGTCAGATACGCAGTATTTT.

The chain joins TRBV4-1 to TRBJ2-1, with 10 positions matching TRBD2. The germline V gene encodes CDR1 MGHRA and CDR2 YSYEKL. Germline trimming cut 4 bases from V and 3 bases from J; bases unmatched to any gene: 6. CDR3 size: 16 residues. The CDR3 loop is CASSRGLAGVYNEQFF. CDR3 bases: TGCGCCAGCAGCCGAGGGCTAGCGGGGGTCTACAATGAGCAGTTCTTC.

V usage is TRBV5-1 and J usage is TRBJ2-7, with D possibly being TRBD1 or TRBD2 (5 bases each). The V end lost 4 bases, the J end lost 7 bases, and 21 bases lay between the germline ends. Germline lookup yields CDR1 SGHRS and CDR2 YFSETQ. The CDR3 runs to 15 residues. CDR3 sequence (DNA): TGCGCCAGCAGCCCGGACGGGACGGCCCTACAAGAGCAGTACTTC. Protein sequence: CASSPDGTALQEQYF.

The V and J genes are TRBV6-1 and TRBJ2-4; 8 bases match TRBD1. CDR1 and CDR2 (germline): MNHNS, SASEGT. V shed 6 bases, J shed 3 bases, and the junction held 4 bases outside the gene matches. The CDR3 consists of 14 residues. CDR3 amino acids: CASRRGTGKNIQYF. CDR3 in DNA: TGTGCCAGCAGACGCGGGACAGGCAAAAACATTCAGTACTTC.

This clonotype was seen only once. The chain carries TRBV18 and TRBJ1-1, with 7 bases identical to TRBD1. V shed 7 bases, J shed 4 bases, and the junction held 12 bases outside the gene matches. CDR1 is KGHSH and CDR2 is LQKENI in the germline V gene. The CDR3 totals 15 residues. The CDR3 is CASFEAGQLLTEAFF. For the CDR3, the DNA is TGTGCCAGCTTCGAAGCGGGACAGCTACTCACTGAAGCTTTCTTT.

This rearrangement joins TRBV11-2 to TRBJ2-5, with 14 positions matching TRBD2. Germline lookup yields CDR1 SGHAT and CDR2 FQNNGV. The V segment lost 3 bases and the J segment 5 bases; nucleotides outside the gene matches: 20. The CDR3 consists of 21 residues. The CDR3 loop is CASSFPKTGLAGGPAPETQYF. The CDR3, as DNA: TGTGCCAGCAGCTTCCCTAAAACTGGACTAGCGGGAGGCCCTGCCCCGGAGACCCAGTACTTC.

CDR3 protein: CASSPGTGDSYNEQFF. CDR3 DNA: TGTGCCAGCAGCCCCGGCACGGGGGACTCCTACAATGAGCAGTTCTTC. The genes are TRBV9 and TRBJ2-1, with a tentative D call TRBD2 (6 bases). This CDR3 is 16 amino acids long. Trimming shortened V by 4 bases and J by 0 bases, and 14 bases separated the two germline ends. In germline, CDR1 is SGDLS, CDR2 YYNGEE. Combining the CDR3 with reference TRBV9 and TRBJ2-1 gives the whole variable domain DSGVTQTPKHLITATGQRVTLRCSPRSGDLSVYWYQQSLDQGLQFLIQYYNGEERAKGNILERFSAQQFPDLHSELNLSSLELGDSALYFCASSPGTGDSYNEQFFGPGTRLTVL.

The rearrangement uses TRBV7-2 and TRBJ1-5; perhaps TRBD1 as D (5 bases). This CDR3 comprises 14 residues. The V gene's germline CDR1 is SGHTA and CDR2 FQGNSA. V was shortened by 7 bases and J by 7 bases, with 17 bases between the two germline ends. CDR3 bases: TGTGCCAGCACCCTTGGGGGGGTCAGACAGCCCCAGCATTTT. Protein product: CASTLGGVRQPQHF.

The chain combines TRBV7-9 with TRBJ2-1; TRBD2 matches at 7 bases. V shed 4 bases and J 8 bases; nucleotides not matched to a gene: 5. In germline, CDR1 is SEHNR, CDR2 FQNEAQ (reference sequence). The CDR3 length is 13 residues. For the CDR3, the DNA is TGTGCCAGCAGCTATAGCGGGCGGGATGAGCAGTTCTTC. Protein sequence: CASSYSGRDEQFF.

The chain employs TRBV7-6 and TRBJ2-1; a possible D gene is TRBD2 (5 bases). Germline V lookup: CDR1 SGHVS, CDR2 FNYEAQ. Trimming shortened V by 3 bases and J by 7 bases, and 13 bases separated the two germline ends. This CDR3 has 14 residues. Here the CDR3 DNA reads TGTGCCAGCAGCTTCTTTGCAGGAGGTAATGAGCAGTTCTTC. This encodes CASSFFAGGNEQFF.

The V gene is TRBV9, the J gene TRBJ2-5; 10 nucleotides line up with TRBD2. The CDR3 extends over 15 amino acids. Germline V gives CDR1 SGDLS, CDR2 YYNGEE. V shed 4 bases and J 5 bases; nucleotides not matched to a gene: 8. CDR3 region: CASSLTGTSDETQYF. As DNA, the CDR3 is TGTGCCAGCAGCTTGACCGGGACTAGCGACGAGACCCAGTACTTC.

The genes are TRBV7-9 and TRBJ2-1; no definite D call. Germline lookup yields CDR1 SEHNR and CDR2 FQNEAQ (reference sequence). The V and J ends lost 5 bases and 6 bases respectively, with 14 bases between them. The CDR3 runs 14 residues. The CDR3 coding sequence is TGTGCCAGCAGCGACCGACGCCTGGGCAATGAGCAGTTCTTC. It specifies CASSDRRLGNEQFF.

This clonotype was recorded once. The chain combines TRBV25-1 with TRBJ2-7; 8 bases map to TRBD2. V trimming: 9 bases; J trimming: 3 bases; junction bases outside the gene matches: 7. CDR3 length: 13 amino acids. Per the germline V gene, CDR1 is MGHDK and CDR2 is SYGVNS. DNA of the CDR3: TGTGCCAGTGCCCCTAGCGGGTTCTACGAGCAGTACTTC. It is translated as CASAPSGFYEQYF.

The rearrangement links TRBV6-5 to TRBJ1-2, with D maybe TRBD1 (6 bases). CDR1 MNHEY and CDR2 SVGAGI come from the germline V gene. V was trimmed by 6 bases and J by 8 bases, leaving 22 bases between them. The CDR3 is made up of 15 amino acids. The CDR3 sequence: CASSPTNVRGPGYTF. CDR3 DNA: TGTGCCAGCAGCCCAACGAACGTCAGGGGCCCAGGCTACACCTTC.

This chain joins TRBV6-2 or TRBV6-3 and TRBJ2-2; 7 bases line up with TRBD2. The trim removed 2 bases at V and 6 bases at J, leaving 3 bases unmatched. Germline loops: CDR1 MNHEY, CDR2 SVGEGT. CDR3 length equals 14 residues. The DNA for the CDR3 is TGTGCCAGCAGTTACGGGGGGGAGGCCGGGGAGCTGTTTTTT. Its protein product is CASSYGGEAGELFF.

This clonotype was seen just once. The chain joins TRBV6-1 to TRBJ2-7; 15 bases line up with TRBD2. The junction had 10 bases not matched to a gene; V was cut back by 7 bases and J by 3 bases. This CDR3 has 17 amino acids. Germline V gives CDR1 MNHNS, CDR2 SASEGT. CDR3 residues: CASTPGLAGGLDYEQYF. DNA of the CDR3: TGTGCCAGCACACCGGGACTAGCGGGAGGACTAGACTACGAGCAGTACTTC.

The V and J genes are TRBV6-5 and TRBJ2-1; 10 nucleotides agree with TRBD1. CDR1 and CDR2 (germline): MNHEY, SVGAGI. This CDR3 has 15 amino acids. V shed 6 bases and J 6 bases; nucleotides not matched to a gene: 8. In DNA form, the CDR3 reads TGTGCCAGCAGCTACCCGGGGACAGGGGTCAATGAGCAGTTCTTC. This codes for CASSYPGTGVNEQFF.

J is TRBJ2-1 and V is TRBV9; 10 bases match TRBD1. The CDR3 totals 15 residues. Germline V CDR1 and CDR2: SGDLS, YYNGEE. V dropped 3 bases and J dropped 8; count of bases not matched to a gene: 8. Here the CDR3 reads CASSDRDRGFDEQFF. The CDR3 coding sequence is TGTGCCAGCAGCGACCGGGACAGGGGTTTCGATGAGCAGTTCTTC. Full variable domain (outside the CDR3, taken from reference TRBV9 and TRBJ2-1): DSGVTQTPKHLITATGQRVTLRCSPRSGDLSVYWYQQSLDQGLQFLIQYYNGEERAKGNILERFSAQQFPDLHSELNLSSLELGDSALYFCASSDRDRGFDEQFFGPGTRLTVL.

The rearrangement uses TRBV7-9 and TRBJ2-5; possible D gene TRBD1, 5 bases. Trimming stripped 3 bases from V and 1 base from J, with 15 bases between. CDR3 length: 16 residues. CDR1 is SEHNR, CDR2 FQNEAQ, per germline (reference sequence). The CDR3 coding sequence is TGTGCCAGCAGCTTCCCGGGTACCCAGGGCCAAGAGACCCAGTACTTC. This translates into CASSFPGTQGQETQYF.

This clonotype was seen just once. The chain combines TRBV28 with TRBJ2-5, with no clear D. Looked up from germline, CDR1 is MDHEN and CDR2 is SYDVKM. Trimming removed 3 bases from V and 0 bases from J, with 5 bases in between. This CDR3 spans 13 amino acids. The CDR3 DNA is TGTGCCAGCAGTTTTAACAACCAAGAGACCCAGTACTTC. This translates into CASSFNNQETQYF.